Sequencing of this T cell receptor beta chain was carried out in a study of T cells in Graves' hyperthyroidism and ophthalmopathy. This clonotype was detected many times. Using RNA transcripts as the source, TCR beta CDR3 regions were amplified. The study used the HTBI primer set for a first-round RT-PCR of the TCR CDR3. TCRdb reprocessed the multiplex PCR reads via MiXCR and lists one record per CDR3 protein. Of about 400,000 distinct CDR3 sequences listed, under 15% were seen once; the top ten hold around a tenth. Diagnoses rested on clinical symptoms, serum thyroxine and TRAb, thyroid ultrasound and orbital computed tomography. Germline assignment: CDR1 KGHSH and CDR2 LQKENI. This CDR3 is 17 amino acids long. J lost 3 bases, V lost 3 bases, and 10 bases had no gene match.

V gene TRBV18 combines with J gene TRBJ1-1; 10 nucleotides agree with TRBD1. Sequencing used blood. The receptor was isolated from a woman aged 18-29 years with Graves' hyperthyroidism. Written as DNA, the CDR3 is TGTGCCAGCTCACCCAGACAGGGGGCTGCGGGGGACACTGAAGCTTTCTTT. It yields the protein CASSPRQGAAGDTEAFF.